Below, 20 T cell receptor beta chains from the same sample are listed, as sequenced in a study of T cell responses to AZD1222 COVID-19 vaccine. Some clones are missing from TCRdb's copy, which holds only in-frame ones; the method was immunoSEQ multiplex PCR. The table lists roughly 98,000 clones, 65% to 85% of them singletons. Material: peripheral blood, obtained 28 days after the second AZD1222 dose. The receptors stem from an adult who received the AZD1222 COVID-19 vaccine.

The genes are TRBV6-5 and TRBJ2-1, with TRBD2 as a possible D gene (6 bases). The CDR3 has 14 residues. The V gene's germline CDR1 is MNHEY and CDR2 SVGAGI. With 7 bases removed from V and 8 bases from J, the gap between germline ends came to 18 bases. The CDR3 protein is CASTQGGEGDEQFF. Written as DNA, the CDR3 is TGTGCCAGCACACAAGGCGGGGAAGGGGATGAGCAGTTCTTC.

The chain has TRBV27 and TRBJ2-1; 10 bases line up with TRBD2. The V segment lost 3 bases and the J segment 5 bases; nucleotides outside the gene matches: 7. The germline gives CDR1 MNHEY, CDR2 SMNVEV (reference sequence). The length of the CDR3 is 16 residues. The CDR3: CASSFLASGSHNEQFF. As DNA, the CDR3 is TGTGCCAGCAGTTTCTTAGCTAGCGGGAGCCACAATGAGCAGTTCTTC.

This clone was detected only once. The J gene is TRBJ1-4, the V gene TRBV6-5; D not resolved. The germline V gene encodes CDR1 MNHEY and CDR2 SVGAGI. The V end lost 6 bases, the J end lost 8 bases, and 10 bases lay between the germline ends. The CDR3 covers 12 residues. CDR3 bases: TGTGCCAGCAGCCTAGCATTGGAAAAACTGTTTTTT. Residues: CASSLALEKLFF.

The chain carries TRBV7-9 and TRBJ2-7; D is possibly TRBD1 or TRBD2 (5 bases each). CDR1 and CDR2 (germline): SEHNR, FQNEAQ (reference sequence). This CDR3 comprises 14 residues. The V gene lost 2 bases and the J gene lost 6 bases, with 14 bases spanning the gap. The CDR3 bases are TGTGCCAGCAGCTTACAGGGAGATTCTGGCGAGCAGTACTTC. It yields the protein CASSLQGDSGEQYF.

The gene calls are TRBV6-2 or TRBV6-3 and TRBJ1-5; D uncertain. Trimming took 6 bases from V and 4 from J, leaving 16 bases between them. Germline values: CDR1 MNHEY, CDR2 SVGEGT. This CDR3 region has 15 residues. The CDR3 reads CASSLRLAENQPQHF. The CDR3 DNA sequence: TGTGCCAGCAGCCTTAGACTCGCTGAAAATCAGCCCCAGCATTTT.

This clone came up once. This chain uses TRBV5-4 with TRBJ1-1; D is perhaps TRBD1 (5 bases). The germline V gene has CDR1 SGHNT and CDR2 YYREEE (reference sequence). The V and J ends lost 0 bases and 6 bases respectively, with 6 bases between them. The CDR3 is 12 amino acids. The CDR3 region is CASSLGRAEAFF. The CDR3 bases are TGTGCCAGCAGCTTGGGCAGGGCTGAAGCTTTCTTT.

The sample holds one count of this clone. The J gene is TRBJ2-7, the V gene TRBV6-5; D may be TRBD2 (5 bases). Germline CDR1 MNHEY, CDR2 SVGAGI. Trimming stripped 8 bases from V and 3 bases from J, with 20 bases between. The CDR3 runs 15 residues. For the CDR3, the DNA is TGTGCCAGCGCGTGGGTAGCGACTCCTAACTACGAGCAGTACTTC. Residues: CASAWVATPNYEQYF.

The V gene is TRBV24-1, the J gene TRBJ2-7; maybe TRBD2 (5 bases). Trimming took off 8 bases at V and 0 bases at J, with 13 bases between the two ends. Germline V gene lookup returns CDR1 KGHDR and CDR2 SFDVKD. The CDR3 has 14 amino acids. CDR3 sequence (DNA): TGTGCCACCAATAGAGGCCGGGGCTCCTACGAGCAGTACTTC. Translation: CATNRGRGSYEQYF.

The chain uses TRBV11-2 and TRBJ2-7; possibly TRBD1 for D (5 bases). The V gene's germline CDR1 is SGHAT and CDR2 FQNNGV. This CDR3 is built from 15 residues. The ends were cut back, 1 base at V and 1 base at J, with 11 bases in the middle. As DNA, the CDR3 is TGTGCCAGCAGCTTAGGTGTCAGGGCATCCTACGAGCAGTACTTC. This codes for CASSLGVRASYEQYF.

This clone turned up a few times. The chain couples TRBV11-3 to TRBJ2-1; 7 bases are shared with TRBD1. Looked up from germline, CDR1 is SGHNT and CDR2 is YENEEA. This CDR3 contains 16 residues. V gave up 3 bases and J gave up 4 bases; unmatched junction bases: 9. Here the CDR3 DNA reads TGTGCCAGCAGCTTGGAAAACAGGGGACCTTACAATGAGCAGTTCTTC. This sequence encodes CASSLENRGPYNEQFF.

This clone was counted a single time. This chain joins TRBV27 and TRBJ1-5; D is possibly TRBD1 (5 bases). This CDR3 region has 14 residues. The V and J ends lost 9 bases and 1 base respectively, with 13 bases between them. Germline V gene data show CDR1 as MNHEY and CDR2 as SMNVEV (reference sequence). The CDR3, as DNA: TGTGCCAGTGCTCTGGGGGGAAGCAATCAGCCCCAGCATTTT. Its protein is CASALGGSNQPQHF.

This chain connects TRBV2 to TRBJ1-1, with D tentatively TRBD1 (6 bases). The CDR3 spans 13 residues. CDR1 is SNHLY and CDR2 is FYNNEI in the germline V gene. The V gene lost 4 bases and the J gene lost 3 bases, with 9 bases spanning the gap. The CDR3 reads CASSGTVYTEAFF. The CDR3 DNA follows: TGTGCCAGCAGTGGGACAGTCTACACTGAAGCTTTCTTT.

The chain recombines TRBV18 with TRBJ1-4, with D perhaps matching TRBD1 (5 bases). CDR1 is KGHSH, CDR2 LQKENI, per germline. This CDR3 region has 15 residues. The V end lost 3 bases, the J end lost 5 bases, and 13 bases lay between the germline ends. The CDR3 sequence is CASSPGGTPNEKLFF. The CDR3 nucleotides read TGTGCCAGCTCACCCGGGGGGACCCCCAATGAAAAACTGTTTTTT.

The genes are TRBV2 and TRBJ1-5, with 7 bases that match TRBD1. The CDR3 spans 15 residues. Germline V gene sequence: CDR1 SNHLY, CDR2 FYNNEI. Trimming took 0 bases from V and 7 from J; bases not matched to a gene: 6. DNA of the CDR3: TGTGCCAGCAGTGAAGCAGGACAGGTTGGACAGCCCCAGCATTTT. It yields the protein CASSEAGQVGQPQHF.

This clone showed up just once. The chain has TRBV11-2 and TRBJ1-2; no definite D call. This CDR3 contains 14 residues. Trimming took off 5 bases at V and 5 bases at J, with 15 bases between the two ends. Germline V lookup: CDR1 SGHAT, CDR2 FQNNGV. The DNA of the CDR3 is TGTGCCAGCAGCAATTCAGCGACTCGATATGGCTACACCTTC. This codes for CASSNSATRYGYTF.

This chain connects TRBV19 to TRBJ1-6; D perhaps matches TRBD1 (6 bases). The V and J ends lost 7 bases and 9 bases respectively, with 19 bases between them. Germline assignment: CDR1 LNHDA and CDR2 SQIVND (reference sequence). The CDR3 is 15 residues long. This CDR3 is CASTNLQGGISPLHF. The CDR3 DNA sequence: TGTGCCAGTACTAACCTACAGGGTGGAATTTCACCCCTCCACTTT. Supplemented by reference TRBV19 and TRBJ1-6, the full variable domain reads DGGITQSPKYLFRKEGQNVTLSCEQNLNHDAMYWYRQDPGQGLRLIYYSQIVNDFQKGDIAEGYSVSREKKESFPLTVTSAQKNPTAFYLCASTNLQGGISPLHFGNGTRLTVT.

J is TRBJ1-2 and V is TRBV2; the D is unclear. The V end lost 1 base, the J end lost 6 bases, and 18 bases lay between the germline ends. This CDR3 region has 16 residues. Germline CDR1 SNHLY, CDR2 FYNNEI. The CDR3 spells CASSEGAWQTSHGYTF. The DNA for the CDR3 is TGTGCCAGCAGTGAAGGGGCGTGGCAGACGTCTCATGGCTACACCTTC.

CDR3 residues: CASSLVGARMGTQYF. The CDR3 DNA reads TGTGCCAGCAGCTTAGTGGGGGCGCGGATGGGGACCCAGTACTTC. The J gene is TRBJ2-5, the V gene TRBV7-2, with D perhaps matching TRBD1 (6 bases). Trimming left V 1 base short and J 7 bases short, with 16 bases between. The CDR3 totals 15 residues. From germline, CDR1 is SGHTA and CDR2 FQGNSA.

The chain has TRBV20-1 and TRBJ1-1; tentatively, D is TRBD1 (6 bases). There are 15 residues in the CDR3. CDR1 and CDR2 from the germline V gene are DFQATT and SNEGSKA (reference sequence). The ends were cut back, 3 bases at V and 4 bases at J, with 18 bases in the middle. The CDR3 loop is CSASTEAGVSTEAFF. In DNA form, the CDR3 reads TGCAGTGCTAGTACCGAGGCAGGGGTGAGCACTGAAGCTTTCTTT.

A note on this clone: A read error may produce the germline difference seen at one junction end. The chain carries TRBV9 and TRBJ2-7; D tentatively fits TRBD1 or TRBD2 (5 bases each). This CDR3 spans 13 amino acids. CDR1 and CDR2 (germline): SGDLS, YYNGEE. The DNA for the CDR3 is TGTGCCAGCGGTGGCTCGGGACGGATGGAGCAGCACTTC. It encodes CASGGSGRMEQHF.